Listed here are 29 T cell receptor beta chains from one sample, sequenced in a study of blood T cell repertoires in COVID-19. Profiling relied on immunoSEQ multiplex PCR, and the TCRdb table lists in-frame clones only, not all of them. The sample lists about 150,000 clones, approximately 90% occurring once. What was sequenced was PBMCs or T cells enriched from blood (not recorded which). Receptors originate from a middle-aged man who had recovered from COVID-19.

V gene TRBV15 combines with J gene TRBJ2-5; D possibly corresponds to TRBD1 (8 bases). Germline assignment: CDR1 LNHNV and CDR2 YYDKDF (reference sequence). The ends were cut back, 0 bases at V and 7 bases at J, with 15 bases in the middle. CDR3 length: 15 residues. In DNA, the CDR3 is TGTGCCACCAGCAGAGAACGAACAGGGGGGGCGACCCAGTACTTC. Its protein is CATSRERTGGATQYF.

The J gene is TRBJ2-7, the V gene TRBV7-6; the match to TRBD2 covers 10 bases. V dropped 5 bases and J dropped 0; count of bases not matched to a gene: 4. Germline V CDR1 and CDR2: SGHVS, FNYEAQ. This CDR3 is 15 amino acids long. In DNA form, the CDR3 reads TGTGCCAGCAGCCGTACTAGCGGGAACTCCTACGAGCAGTACTTC. Protein product: CASSRTSGNSYEQYF.

The CDR3 loop is CASSPGTGGTDTQYF. The CDR3 DNA follows: TGTGCCAGCTCACCCGGGACAGGGGGCACAGATACGCAGTATTTT. The V gene is TRBV18, the J gene TRBJ2-3; TRBD1 matches 10 bases. The CDR3 is 15 amino acids. In germline, CDR1 is KGHSH, CDR2 LQKENI. Unmatched junction bases numbered 1, after V lost 3 bases and J lost 1 base.

The chain joins TRBV7-9 to TRBJ2-3; 8 bases match TRBD2. The germline CDR1 and CDR2 sequences are SEHNR and FQNEAQ (reference sequence). The CDR3 contains 16 residues. J was trimmed by 2 bases and V by 5 bases; bases with no gene match: 9. The CDR3 loop is CASSPFGGGYTDTQYF. The CDR3 nucleotides are TGTGCCAGCAGCCCTTTCGGCGGGGGGTACACAGATACGCAGTATTTT.

The V call is TRBV5-6, the J call TRBJ1-3; D unclear. CDR1 and CDR2 (germline): SGHDT, YYEEEE. This CDR3 is 15 amino acids long. Deletions cut 0 bases from V and 2 bases from J, with 9 bases between. In nucleotides, the CDR3 is TGTGCCAGCAGCTTGGATCCAACAGCTGGAAACACCATATATTTT. Its protein product is CASSLDPTAGNTIYF.

This clone has a single count. V is TRBV7-2 and J is TRBJ1-6, with a weak D call TRBD1 (6 bases). Germline V gene data show CDR1 as SGHTA and CDR2 as FQGNSA. The CDR3 sequence is 15 residues long. Trimming pared 1 base from V and 7 bases from J, leaving 11 bases between. CDR3 loop: CASSLGQGQNSPLHF. The CDR3 nucleotides read TGTGCCAGCAGCTTAGGGCAGGGGCAAAATTCACCCCTCCACTTT.

The chain joins TRBV28 to TRBJ2-3, with D maybe TRBD2 (5 bases). Trimming removed 6 bases at V and 4 bases at J, with 14 bases between. The CDR3 extends over 14 amino acids. Germline V gene data show CDR1 as MDHEN and CDR2 as SYDVKM. Written as DNA, the CDR3 is TGTGCCAGCAGGACTAATTTGGGCGCAGATACGCAGTATTTT. Amino acids: CASRTNLGADTQYF.

The chain employs TRBV28 and TRBJ1-5, with TRBD1 matching over 7 bases. Germline V gene lookup returns CDR1 MDHEN and CDR2 SYDVKM. The CDR3 has 17 amino acids. The junction had 12 bases not matched to a gene; V was cut back by 7 bases and J by 0 bases. The CDR3 loop reads CASTLGPTGNSNQPQHF. The CDR3 DNA reads TGTGCCAGCACCTTGGGCCCGACAGGGAATAGCAATCAGCCCCAGCATTTT. Drawing the rest from reference TRBV28 and TRBJ1-5, the complete variable domain is DVKVTQSSRYLVKRTGEKVFLECVQDMDHENMFWYRQDPGLGLRLIYFSYDVKMKEKGDIPEGYSVSREKKERFSLILESASTNQTSMYLCASTLGPTGNSNQPQHFGDGTRLSIL.

The chain carries TRBV10-1 and TRBJ2-5, with a possible D match to TRBD1 (5 bases). The V end lost 3 bases, the J end lost 0 bases, and 14 bases lay between the germline ends. Germline V lookup: CDR1 WNHNN, CDR2 SYGVQD (reference sequence). The CDR3 has 16 residues. The CDR3 DNA reads as TGCGCCAGCAGTGACGGATTGGCAGGGTACCAAGAGACCCAGTACTTC. Protein sequence: CASSDGLAGYQETQYF.

V is TRBV7-2 and J is TRBJ1-2, with 10 bases fitting TRBD1. The CDR3 spans 15 residues. Germline CDR1 reads SGHTA; CDR2 reads FQGNSA. The V gene end was trimmed by 4 bases and the J gene end by 6 bases; junction bases not matched to a gene: 8. Here the CDR3 reads CASSSISGQGNGYTF. CDR3 bases: TGTGCCAGCAGCTCGATCTCGGGACAGGGGAATGGCTACACCTTC.

The chain is built from TRBV4-3 and TRBJ2-5; D not resolved. Germline-derived CDR1 and CDR2 are LGHNA and YSLEER. With 1 base removed from V and 2 bases from J, the gap between germline ends came to 8 bases. CDR3 length equals 14 residues. DNA of the CDR3: TGCGCCAGCAGCCAAGCGTTCAGACAAGAGACCCAGTACTTC. Translated, it gives CASSQAFRQETQYF.

The table lists this clone with a few counts. The chain has TRBV6-1 and TRBJ1-6, with 10 bases identical to TRBD1. V gave up 3 bases and J gave up 9 bases; unmatched junction bases: 5. Germline lookup yields CDR1 MNHNS and CDR2 SASEGT. The CDR3 is 15 residues long. The CDR3 DNA follows: TGTGCCAGCAGTGAGGGACAGGGGAGGAGTTCACCCCTCCACTTT. It is translated as CASSEGQGRSSPLHF.

The chain carries TRBV7-3 and TRBJ2-1, with 10 positions matching TRBD2. Trimming took 3 bases from V and 12 from J; bases not matched to a gene: 8. The CDR3 has 14 residues. CDR1 SGHTA and CDR2 FQGTGA come from the germline V gene. CDR3 nucleotide sequence: TGTGCCAGCAGCTTCTCTGGACTAGCGGACACGCAGTTCTTC. The encoded protein is CASSFSGLADTQFF.

Only one count was recorded for this clone. The chain carries TRBV19 and TRBJ1-5, with 8 positions matching TRBD1. CDR1 LNHDA and CDR2 SQIVND come from the germline V gene (reference sequence). V was clipped by 6 bases and J by 5 bases; unmatched bases: 3. CDR3 length equals 13 residues. Here the CDR3 DNA reads TGTGCCAGTAGAGACAGGGGAGATCAGCCCCAGCATTTT. It encodes CASRDRGDQPQHF.

V gene TRBV6-1 combines with J gene TRBJ1-2, with a possible D match to TRBD1 (6 bases). V shed 2 bases and J shed 7 bases, with 17 bases lying between them. Germline assignment: CDR1 MNHNS and CDR2 SASEGT. This CDR3 has 15 residues. CDR3 amino acids: CASSEPGQMFLGYTF. In DNA, the CDR3 is TGTGCCAGCAGTGAACCGGGACAAATGTTTCTTGGCTACACCTTC.

The rearrangement uses TRBV13 and TRBJ2-2, with 7 bases identical to TRBD2. This CDR3 has 17 residues. V lost 1 base, J lost 0 bases, and 5 bases stayed unmatched. CDR1 is PRHDT, CDR2 FYEKMQ, per germline (reference sequence). The CDR3 region is CASSLVLAESNTGELFF. The CDR3 bases are TGTGCCAGCAGCTTAGTCCTAGCGGAGTCGAACACCGGGGAGCTGTTTTTT.

This clone was observed a handful of times. The chain links TRBV18 to TRBJ2-4; 7 nucleotides agree with TRBD1. The germline V gene has CDR1 KGHSH and CDR2 LQKENI. The CDR3 extends over 15 amino acids. V trimming: 4 bases; J trimming: 3 bases; junction bases outside the gene matches: 6. CDR3 sequence (DNA): TGTGCCAGCTCACTCGATCGACAGGGCAAAAACATTCAGTACTTC. As protein: CASSLDRQGKNIQYF.

V gene TRBV5-6 combines with J gene TRBJ2-1; 14 bases match TRBD2. The CDR3 is 19 residues long. From germline, CDR1 is SGHDT and CDR2 YYEEEE. Trimming took 1 base from V and 2 from J; bases not matched to a gene: 8. The CDR3 DNA is TGTGCCAGCAGCTTGAGACTAGCGGGGGGGCGTTTCGCCTACAATGAGCAGTTCTTC. This encodes CASSLRLAGGRFAYNEQFF. The entire variable domain, with the rest obtained from reference TRBV5-6 and TRBJ2-1, is as follows: DAGVTQSPTHLIKTRGQQVTLRCSPKSGHDTVSWYQQALGQGPQFIFQYYEEEERQRGNFPDRFSGHQFPNYSSELNVNALLLGDSALYLCASSLRLAGGRFAYNEQFFGPGTRLTVL.

This chain links TRBV3-1 (or the pseudogene TRBV3-2) with TRBJ1-6; 8 bases agree with TRBD1. Germline CDR1 reads LGHDT; CDR2 reads YNNKEL (reference sequence). J was trimmed by 8 bases and V by 4 bases; bases with no gene match: 7. CDR3 length: 15 residues. In DNA, the CDR3 is TGTGCCAGCAGCCCTCTGACAGGGGCCCATTCACCCCTCCACTTT. It encodes CASSPLTGAHSPLHF.

The V call is TRBV13, the J call TRBJ2-2; 11 nucleotides align to TRBD2. Germline CDR1 is PRHDT and CDR2 is FYEKMQ (reference sequence). V trimming: 4 bases; J trimming: 8 bases; junction bases outside the gene matches: 12. The CDR3 covers 17 residues. DNA of the CDR3: TGTGCCAGCAGCTCCTTTAGCGGGAGGGCCGCTACGGGGGAGCTGTTTTTT. Its protein is CASSSFSGRAATGELFF.

This chain links TRBV7-8 with TRBJ2-3; TRBD2 matches 7 bases. From germline, CDR1 is SGHVS and CDR2 FQNEAQ. The CDR3 runs 15 residues. Trimming took 1 base from V and 4 from J; bases not matched to a gene: 5. CDR3 region: CASSLGWREPDTQYF. CDR3 DNA: TGTGCCAGCAGCTTAGGTTGGCGGGAGCCAGATACGCAGTATTTT. The full variable domain, completed using reference TRBV7-8 and TRBJ2-3, is GAGVSQSPRYKVAKRGQDVALRCDPISGHVSLFWYQQALGQGPEFLTYFQNEAQLDKSGLPSDRFFAERPEGSVSTLKIQRTQQEDSAVYLCASSLGWREPDTQYFGPGTRLTVL.

As concerns this clone: This specimen includes other DNA sequences encoding the same CDR3. This sequence joins TRBV7-2 and TRBJ1-5; D is uncertain. The CDR3 sequence is 14 residues long. Germline loops: CDR1 SGHTA, CDR2 FQGNSA. Trimming shortened V by 1 base and J by 2 bases, and 6 bases separated the two germline ends. The CDR3 loop reads CASSLGGGNQPQHF. The CDR3 coding sequence is TGTGCCAGCAGCTTAGGTGGAGGCAATCAGCCCCAGCATTTT.

The chain combines TRBV28 with TRBJ2-5; the D gene is possibly TRBD1 (5 bases). V lost 1 base, J lost 4 bases, and 10 bases lay in between. In germline, CDR1 is MDHEN, CDR2 SYDVKM. The CDR3 runs to 14 residues. CDR3 loop: CASSLYRKSETQYF. As DNA, the CDR3 is TGTGCCAGCAGTTTATACAGGAAGTCAGAGACCCAGTACTTC.

The V and J genes are TRBV18 and TRBJ2-7; the D gene is possibly TRBD1 (5 bases). Germline CDR1 reads KGHSH; CDR2 reads LQKENI. The CDR3 covers 13 residues. Trimming removed 3 bases from V and 0 bases from J, with 6 bases in between. CDR3 DNA sequence: TGTGCCAGCTCACCCAGGGACTCCTACGAGCAGTACTTC. This gives the protein CASSPRDSYEQYF.

V gene TRBV7-8 combines with J gene TRBJ1-3, with 8 bases lining up with TRBD1. The CDR3 length is 15 residues. Germline values: CDR1 SGHVS, CDR2 FQNEAQ. The J segment lost 4 bases and the V segment lost 3 bases, leaving 5 bases of the junction unmatched. The CDR3 region has the DNA TGTGCCAGCAGCTTTTTAGGACAGGGCGGAAACACCATATATTTT. Protein: CASSFLGQGGNTIYF.

This clone was seen only once. This chain uses TRBV6-1 with TRBJ1-5; D not certain. The CDR3 is 13 residues long. Per the germline V gene, CDR1 is MNHNS and CDR2 is SASEGT. The ends were cut back, 3 bases at V and 7 bases at J, with 10 bases in the middle. The CDR3 sequence: CASSDSLSQPQHF. The CDR3 nucleotides are TGTGCCAGCAGTGATAGTCTGAGCCAGCCCCAGCATTTT.

The rearrangement uses TRBV27 and TRBJ1-1; 8 bases agree with TRBD1. The CDR3 spans 14 residues. The V gene end was trimmed by 5 bases and the J gene end by 4 bases; junction bases not matched to a gene: 6. Germline V gene sequence: CDR1 MNHEY, CDR2 SMNVEV (reference sequence). This CDR3 is CASSPRGRVTEAFF. The CDR3 nucleotides read TGTGCCAGCAGTCCCAGGGGGCGGGTCACTGAAGCTTTCTTT.

In this sample, this clone turned up once. Other DNA sequences in the sample encode the same CDR3. The V gene is TRBV12-3 or TRBV12-4, the J gene TRBJ1-5; D remains unclear. Trimming took 6 bases from V and 0 from J, leaving 6 bases between them. This CDR3 spans 13 amino acids. CDR3 in amino acids: CASSLGSNQPQHF. CDR3 in DNA: TGTGCCAGCAGCCTCGGTAGCAATCAGCCCCAGCATTTT.

This chain's CDR3 is CASSQRGRNTIYF. CDR3 nucleotides: TGTGCCAGCAGCCAGAGAGGGAGGAACACCATATATTTT. The chain links TRBV14 to TRBJ1-3; no reliable D call. The CDR3 extends over 13 amino acids. Germline CDR1 SGHDN, CDR2 FVKESK. Trimming removed 3 bases at V and 7 bases at J, with 10 bases between.